This TCR beta chain was observed in a study of T cells in Graves' hyperthyroidism and ophthalmopathy. V lost 0 bases and J lost 2, with 14 bases in between. CDR3 length: 16 amino acids. CDR1 DFQATT and CDR2 SNEGSKA come from the germline V gene (reference sequence). This clonotype has just a few counts. The investigators amplified TCR beta CDR3 regions from RNA transcripts. First-round RT-PCR of the TCR CDR3 relied on the HTBI primer set. TCRdb ran MiXCR on the multiplex PCR reads and lists one entry per CDR3 protein. The table includes 250,000 to 400,000 distinct CDR3 sequences, roughly 15% detected once.

This clonotype was sampled from a woman between 40 and 55 years old with Graves' ophthalmopathy. The chain recombines TRBV20-1 with TRBJ1-3; no clear D. The sequenced sample consisted of blood. CDR3 sequence reads: CSARDPGPAPGNTIYF. The CDR3 nucleotides read TGCAGTGCTAGAGATCCAGGACCGGCCCCTGGAAACACCATATATTTT.